This T cell receptor beta chain was captured in a study of blood T cell repertoires in COVID-19. Across the whole study: Material from acute and convalescent COVID-19 was sourced from the United States, Italy and Spain.

Trimming left V 1 base short and J 4 bases short, with 14 bases between. CDR3 size: 15 residues. CDR1 and CDR2 from the germline V gene are SGHAT and FQNNGV. How the authors handled the data: Reference gene primer amplification gave estimated nucleated cell counts. Sequencing was performed with immunoSEQ multiplex PCR; in TCRdb, only in-frame clones are kept and a portion is missing. V, J and clone size were drawn from that table, and D and trimming were deduced from the DNA. Among about 310,000 clones listed, more than 70% were seen once. Specimen: peripheral blood. The chain is built from TRBV11-2 and TRBJ2-7; D perhaps matches TRBD2 (6 bases). The receptor comes from a woman between 50 and 59 years old who had recovered from COVID-19. The CDR3 reads CASSLAPGSGYEQYF. The CDR3 DNA reads TGTGCCAGCAGCTTAGCCCCCGGGAGTGGGTACGAGCAGTACTTC.